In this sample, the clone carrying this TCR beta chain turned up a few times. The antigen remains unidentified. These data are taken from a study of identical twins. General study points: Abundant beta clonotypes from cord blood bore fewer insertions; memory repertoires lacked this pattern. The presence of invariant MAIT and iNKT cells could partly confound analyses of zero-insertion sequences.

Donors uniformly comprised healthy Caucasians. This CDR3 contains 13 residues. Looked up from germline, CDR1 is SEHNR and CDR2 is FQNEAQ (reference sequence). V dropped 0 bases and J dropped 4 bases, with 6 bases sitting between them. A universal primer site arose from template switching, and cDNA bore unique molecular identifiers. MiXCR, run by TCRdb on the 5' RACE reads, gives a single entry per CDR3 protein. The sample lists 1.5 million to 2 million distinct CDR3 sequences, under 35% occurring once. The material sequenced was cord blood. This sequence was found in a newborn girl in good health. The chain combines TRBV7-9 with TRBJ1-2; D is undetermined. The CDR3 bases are TGTGCCAGCAGCTTAGCGACGCTCTATGGCTACACCTTC. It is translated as CASSLATLYGYTF. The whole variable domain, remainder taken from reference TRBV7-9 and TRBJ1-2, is DTGVSQNPRHKITKRGQNVTFRCDPISEHNRLYWYRQTLGQGPEFLTYFQNEAQLEKSRLLSDRFSAERPKGSFSTLEIQRTEQGDSAMYLCASSLATLYGYTFGSGTRLTVV.